This TCR beta chain was captured by sequencing in a study of cytomegalovirus exposure and HLA in healthy donors. Across the whole study: Later, an analysis reported that the 110 or so validation repertoires had used the same platform as the approximately 660 first-cohort repertoires.

The donors were part of the validation cohort of over a hundred subjects. That cohort was separate from the first cohort, which comprised 670 or so subjects. CDR1 is SGHTA, CDR2 FQGNSA, per germline. V shed 5 bases and J 9 bases; nucleotides not matched to a gene: 16. This CDR3 is built from 15 residues. Libraries were prepared by immunoSEQ multiplex PCR; TCRdb keeps only in-frame clonotypes and omits some of them. The sample has roughly 130,000 clones, more than 70% seen once. The receptor was derived from a man aged 30-40 years in good health and CMV-seronegative. The rearrangement uses TRBV7-2 and TRBJ2-7, with 7 bases matching TRBD1. The source material was PBMCs. The CDR3 spells CASSVPGQAVGSQYF. The CDR3 DNA sequence: TGTGCCAGCAGCGTACCCGGACAGGCTGTGGGGTCGCAGTACTTC.